These T cell receptor beta chains were read from a single sample in a study of T-cell memory formation after mild COVID-19. TCRdb used MiXCR to reprocess the 5' RACE reads, holding one entry per CDR3 protein. The sample lists 280,000 or so distinct CDR3 sequences; about a sixth were seen once. The specimen was PBMCs or a T cell subset sorted from them (not recorded which). The source of these receptors is a young man who had mild COVID-19 (a few samples of this study predate the infection). Cell type and time point are not known. Each CDR3 is given with its conserved first and last residue. The D gene is left open where the match is weak. Clone size, where shown, is once, few, many, or a class for clones that have expanded.

>TRBV15|TRBJ1-3|many|NA
CATSLQGGNTIYF
TGTGCCACCAGCCTACAGGGCGGAAACACCATATATTTT
>TRBV11-2|TRBJ2-5|NA|TRBD1
CASTWGTEHQETQYF
TGTGCCAGCACCTGGGGGACAGAACACCAAGAGACCCAGTACTTC
>TRBV5-1|TRBJ1-6|many|TRBD1
CASSPEGDSHSRVLHF
TGCGCCAGCAGCCCTGAGGGGGACAGTCATTCGAGGGTCCTCCACTTT
>TRBV5-4|TRBJ1-4|NA|NA
CASILDNLGGEKLFF
TGTGCCAGCATCTTGGACAACCTCGGCGGGGAAAAACTGTTTTTT
>TRBV20-1|TRBJ1-1|few|NA
CSAKTVNTEAFF
TGCAGTGCTAAGACGGTGAACACTGAAGCTTTCTTT
>TRBV6-5|TRBJ1-6|NA|TRBD1
CASSYSGTGIYNSPLHF
TGTGCCAGCAGTTACTCTGGGACAGGCATCTATAATTCACCCCTCCACTTT
>TRBV6-2/TRBV6-3|TRBJ2-1|NA|NA
CASRGPLAPREQFF
TGTGCCAGCAGGGGACCGTTAGCCCCCCGCGAGCAGTTCTTC
>TRBV9|TRBJ1-2|few|NA
CASSVTGRLTELGGYTF
TGTGCCAGCAGCGTGACGGGACGTCTAACCGAACTCGGGGGCTACACCTTC
>TRBV6-5|TRBJ2-2|NA|NA
CASSPNRQNTGELFF
TGTGCCAGCAGTCCGAACCGACAGAACACCGGGGAGCTGTTTTTT
>TRBV6-5|TRBJ2-5|once|NA
CASSSLQGTIIWTQYF
TGTGCCAGCAGTTCGCTGCAGGGTACAATAATATGGACCCAGTACTTC
>TRBV7-8|TRBJ1-5|NA|NA
CASSLGYVGGSNQPQHF
TGTGCCAGCAGCTTAGGATACGTTGGGGGTAGCAATCAGCCCCAGCATTTT
>TRBV12-3/TRBV12-4|TRBJ2-7|few|TRBD2
CASSSSGASYEQYF
TGTGCCAGCAGTTCCAGCGGGGCCTCCTACGAGCAGTACTTC
>TRBV6-4|TRBJ1-1|NA|NA
CASSDSVGTEAFF
TGTGCCAGCAGTGACTCAGTGGGCACTGAAGCTTTCTTT
>TRBV6-6|TRBJ2-7|many|NA
CASSYSLEVGFHEQYF
TGTGCCAGCAGTTACTCGTTAGAGGTAGGGTTCCACGAGCAGTACTTC
>TRBV12-3/TRBV12-4|TRBJ2-4|many|NA
CASSWSGGRNIQYF
TGTGCCAGCAGTTGGAGCGGAGGAAGAAACATTCAGTACTTC
>TRBV18|TRBJ2-1|few|TRBD1
CASSPSGGNEQFF
TGTGCCAGCTCACCGTCAGGGGGCAATGAGCAGTTCTTC
>TRBV29-1|TRBJ2-5|few|TRBD1
CSVEQGAYETQYF
TGCAGCGTGGAACAGGGGGCTTATGAGACCCAGTACTTC
>TRBV24-1|TRBJ2-3|few|NA
CATSLGLETSTDTQYF
TGTGCCACCAGTCTTGGGCTAGAAACTAGCACAGATACGCAGTATTTT
>TRBV5-1|TRBJ2-5|few|TRBD2
CASTLLAGGPQETQYF
TGCGCCAGCACCCTACTAGCGGGGGGGCCTCAAGAGACCCAGTACTTC
>TRBV5-1|TRBJ2-3|NA|NA
CASSQPAGQLTDTQYF
TGCGCCAGCAGCCAGCCTGCCGGACAGCTCACAGATACGCAGTATTTT
>TRBV2|TRBJ2-7|NA|TRBD1
CASIPDRGREQYF
TGTGCCAGCATCCCGGACAGGGGGCGGGAGCAGTACTTC
>TRBV29-1|TRBJ2-1|few|NA
CSVEGDRPKANEQFF
TGCAGCGTTGAAGGCGACAGGCCCAAGGCGAATGAGCAGTTCTTC
>TRBV5-1|TRBJ2-5|NA|NA
CASSPPRAETQYF
TGCGCCAGCAGCCCGCCGAGGGCTGAGACCCAGTACTTC
>TRBV19|TRBJ1-2|NA|NA
CASSGTSANYGYTF
TGTGCCAGTAGTGGGACATCGGCTAACTATGGCTACACCTTC
>TRBV12-3/TRBV12-4|TRBJ2-2|many|TRBD2
CASSPMAGANTGELFF
TGTGCCAGCAGCCCCATGGCGGGGGCGAACACCGGGGAGCTGTTTTTT
>TRBV20-1|TRBJ2-5|few|NA
CSARDREQGQETQYF
TGCAGTGCTAGAGATCGAGAACAGGGCCAAGAGACCCAGTACTTC
>TRBV5-1|TRBJ2-2|few|NA
CATQGPTNTGELFF
TGCGCCACTCAGGGGCCGACGAACACCGGGGAGCTGTTTTTT
>TRBV14|TRBJ2-3|NA|NA
CASSQVSGKSTDTQYF
TGTGCCAGCAGCCAAGTATCGGGGAAAAGCACAGATACGCAGTATTTT
>TRBV12-3/TRBV12-4|TRBJ1-1|NA|TRBD1
CASSSTGDWAEAFF
TGTGCCAGCAGTTCAACAGGGGACTGGGCTGAAGCTTTCTTT
>TRBV9|TRBJ2-3|many|TRBD2
CASSVLSGGADTQYF
TGTGCCAGCAGCGTTCTCAGCGGGGGGGCAGATACGCAGTATTTT
>TRBV20-1|TRBJ2-3|NA|NA
CSARDQGGASTDTQYF
TGCAGTGCTAGAGATCAAGGCGGGGCCTCCACAGATACGCAGTATTTT
>TRBV14|TRBJ2-5|many|NA
CASSQNRETQYF
TGTGCCAGCAGCCAAAATAGGGAGACCCAGTACTTC
>TRBV10-3|TRBJ2-7|many|NA
CAISESTHTYEQYF
TGTGCCATCAGTGAGTCGACTCACACCTACGAGCAGTACTTC
>TRBV4-2|TRBJ2-3|few|TRBD2
CASSQETAWLAGVADTQYF
TGTGCCAGCAGCCAAGAGACGGCTTGGCTAGCGGGGGTTGCAGATACGCAGTATTTT
>TRBV9|TRBJ2-1|few|TRBD2
CASSVGSVGGYNEQFF
TGTGCCAGCAGCGTAGGGTCCGTCGGGGGGTACAATGAGCAGTTCTTC
>TRBV29-1|TRBJ2-3|NA|TRBD2
CSVVRTSGLDTQYF
TGCAGCGTTGTTCGGACTAGCGGACTGGATACGCAGTATTTT
>TRBV20-1|TRBJ2-5|few|NA
CSARGTEEETQYF
TGCAGTGCTAGAGGGACGGAGGAAGAGACCCAGTACTTC
>TRBV7-3|TRBJ2-3|NA|NA
CASSSGQITDTQYF
TGTGCCAGCAGTTCCGGACAGATCACAGATACGCAGTATTTT
>TRBV18|TRBJ1-4|NA|NA
CASSQEQTGLFF
TGTGCCAGCTCCCAGGAGCAGACAGGACTGTTTTTT
>TRBV24-1|TRBJ2-1|NA|TRBD1
CATRGQGVGYNEQFF
TGTGCCACCCGTGGACAGGGTGTTGGTTACAATGAGCAGTTCTTC
>TRBV5-1|TRBJ2-6|few|NA
CASSSPQGTSGANVLTF
TGCGCCAGCAGCTCCCCACAGGGCACCTCTGGGGCCAACGTCCTGACTTTC
>TRBV15|TRBJ2-2|many|TRBD1
CATSRAGGNTGELFF
TGTGCCACCAGCAGAGCAGGGGGCAACACCGGGGAGCTGTTTTTT
>TRBV4-1|TRBJ1-3|few|NA
CASSQFTYSGNTIYF
TGCGCCAGCAGCCAATTCACTTACTCTGGAAACACCATATATTTT
>TRBV12-3/TRBV12-4|TRBJ2-5|few|TRBD2
CASSLVFGGQETQYF
TGTGCCAGCAGTTTAGTATTCGGGGGGCAAGAGACCCAGTACTTC
>TRBV24-1|TRBJ1-1|NA|NA
CATSDRGQNGGTEAFF
TGTGCCACCAGTGACCGGGGACAAAACGGGGGGACTGAAGCTTTCTTT
>TRBV7-2|TRBJ2-1|few|TRBD2
CASSERGGPEDEQFF
TGTGCCAGCAGCGAGCGGGGGGGCCCCGAGGATGAGCAGTTCTTC
>TRBV13|TRBJ1-2|NA|NA
CASSGDRWVGYTF
TGTGCCAGCAGCGGGGACCGATGGGTCGGCTACACCTTC
>TRBV5-1|TRBJ2-1|NA|TRBD2
CASSSRASGSYNEQFF
TGCGCCAGCAGCTCCCGGGCTAGCGGGTCCTACAATGAGCAGTTCTTC
>TRBV7-2|TRBJ1-1|many|NA
CASSLAVGTEAFF
TGTGCCAGCAGCTTAGCAGTCGGCACTGAAGCTTTCTTT
>TRBV7-2|TRBJ2-3|few|NA
CASSSYGGSSTDTQYF
TGTGCCAGCAGTTCATATGGGGGGTCTAGCACAGATACGCAGTATTTT
>TRBV5-1|TRBJ1-1|many|TRBD1
CASRTGTGGEGTEAFF
TGCGCCAGCCGTACCGGGACAGGGGGCGAGGGCACTGAAGCTTTCTTT
>TRBV4-3|TRBJ1-2|NA|NA
CASSQDLGDFDYGYTF
TGCGCCAGCAGCCAAGATCTGGGGGACTTTGACTATGGCTACACCTTC